This entry features one TCR beta chain sequence. The data originate from a study of blood T cell repertoires in COVID-19. At the level of the study: The origin of the acute and convalescent COVID-19 samples was the United States, Italy and Spain.

V lost 5 bases and J 8 bases, leaving 15 bases between the germline ends. CDR1 is SGHTA, CDR2 FQGTGA, per germline. This CDR3 spans 13 amino acids. Measured with immunoSEQ multiplex PCR; TCRdb has only the in-frame clones, and not every one. The sample holds fewer than 200,000 clones, under 90% seen once. The TCR originated in a man in his 60s with acute or convalescent COVID-19. Sequenced: peripheral blood. The rearrangement uses TRBV7-3 and TRBJ1-2, with D perhaps matching TRBD1 (6 bases). The CDR3 is CASSPHRDVGYTF. The CDR3, as DNA: TGTGCCAGCAGCCCTCACAGGGATGTCGGCTACACCTTC.